A single sample is the source of the 9 T cell receptor beta chains below, sequenced in a study of low-dose radiotherapy and immunotherapy resistance in tumors. Indicated time point: after trial treatment. The treatment here: LDRT plus nivolumab, ipilimumab, low-dose cyclophosphamide and aspirin (RACIN trial). A constant-region primer paired with the V-primer adapter amplified TCRs over approximately 18 PCR cycles. MiXCR, applied by TCRdb to the reads, yields one record per CDR3 protein. The table records some 52,000 distinct CDR3 sequences, 33% of them present only once. Sequenced here: PBMCs, sampled after low-dose radiotherapy plus immunotherapy. The source of these receptors is a male donor with rectosigmoid adenocarcinoma.

The chain joins TRBV6-2 or TRBV6-3 to TRBJ1-1; possible D gene TRBD1, 5 bases. The CDR3 has 16 residues. V was cut by 2 bases and J by 1 base, with 14 bases left in between. Germline-derived CDR1 and CDR2 are MNHEY and SVGEGT. CDR3 loop: CASSYARVQGNTEAFF. In DNA, the CDR3 is TGTGCCAGCAGTTACGCCCGCGTCCAGGGGAACACTGAAGCTTTCTTT.

The table lists this clonotype with many counts. The chain uses TRBV9 and TRBJ2-6, with 11 bases that match TRBD1. CDR3 length: 18 amino acids. The germline V gene has CDR1 SGDLS and CDR2 YYNGEE. Losses at the gene ends were 3 bases for V and 1 base for J; bases not matched to a gene: 6. CDR3 DNA sequence: TGTGCCAGCAGCGCCGTGGACAGGGGGCCTTCTGGGGCCAACGTCCTGACTTTC. This codes for CASSAVDRGPSGANVLTF.

This chain joins TRBV5-3 and TRBJ2-7; the D gene is possibly TRBD1 (5 bases). TRBV5-3 is noted as an ORF with a role that remains uncertain. Between the trimmed V and J ends, which lost 8 bases and 3 bases, there was a span of 9 bases. The CDR3 runs 11 residues. The CDR3 is CASRELYEQYF. The CDR3 DNA sequence: TGTGCCAGCAGGGAACTCTACGAGCAGTACTTC.

There are many counts of this clonotype. The genes are TRBV25-1 and TRBJ1-4; 10 bases are shared with TRBD1. Germline CDR1 and CDR2: MGHDK and SYGVNS. The trim removed 1 base at V and 7 bases at J, leaving 12 bases unmatched. The CDR3 loop spans 18 amino acids. The CDR3 region is CASSEFPGQGLAGEKLFF. For the CDR3, the DNA is TGTGCCAGCAGTGAATTTCCGGGACAGGGGCTGGCAGGTGAAAAACTGTTTTTT.

J is TRBJ1-4 and V is TRBV12-5; D remains ambiguous. V lost 1 base, J lost 6 bases, and 3 bases lay in between. The CDR3 is 12 residues long. The germline CDR1 and CDR2 sequences are LGHNT and FRNRAP. CDR3 nucleotide sequence: TGTGCTAGTGGTTTGGGCTATGAAAAACTGTTTTTT. It translates to CASGLGYEKLFF.

Turning to this clonotype: It is likely a read error: a sequence one base away is far more abundant. CDR3 in amino acids: CAGGRTTGTDTQHF. DNA of the CDR3: TGTGCCGGTGGACGGACGACCGGCACAGATACGCAGCATTTT. The V and J genes are TRBV24-1 and TRBJ2-3; D unresolved. Gene TRBJ1-5 matches the end of the DNA better, so the J call may be wrong. This CDR3 region has 14 residues. CDR1 and CDR2 from the germline V gene are KGHDR and SFDVKD.

This clonotype was detected many times. V gene TRBV28 combines with J gene TRBJ2-2, with D perhaps TRBD1 (6 bases). V lost 11 bases, J lost 3 bases, and 7 bases lay in between. Germline V gene lookup returns CDR1 MDHEN and CDR2 SYDVKM. This CDR3 has 11 amino acids. The CDR3 nucleotides read TGTGCCGCAGGGGACACCGGGGAGCTGTTTTTT. Translated: CAAGDTGELFF.

This clonotype appeared many times. The CDR3 sequence: CASSLRRGGETQYF. CDR3 coding DNA: TGTGCCAGCAGCCTGAGAAGAGGAGGGGAGACCCAGTACTTC. The chain combines TRBV7-2 with TRBJ2-5; D possibly corresponds to TRBD2 (6 bases). Germline V gene data show CDR1 as SGHTA and CDR2 as FQGNSA. V was pared by 5 bases and J by 5 bases, with 15 bases between. This CDR3 has 14 residues.

In this sample, this clonotype turned up many times. The gene calls are TRBV28 and TRBJ2-1, with 10 bases lining up with TRBD1. CDR1 and CDR2 from the germline V gene are MDHEN and SYDVKM. V trimming: 4 bases; J trimming: 8 bases; junction bases outside the gene matches: 8. CDR3 size: 15 residues. The CDR3 bases are TGTGCCAGCAGTTCCCCGGGACAGGGGTCCCATGAGCAGTTCTTC. Its translation: CASSSPGQGSHEQFF.